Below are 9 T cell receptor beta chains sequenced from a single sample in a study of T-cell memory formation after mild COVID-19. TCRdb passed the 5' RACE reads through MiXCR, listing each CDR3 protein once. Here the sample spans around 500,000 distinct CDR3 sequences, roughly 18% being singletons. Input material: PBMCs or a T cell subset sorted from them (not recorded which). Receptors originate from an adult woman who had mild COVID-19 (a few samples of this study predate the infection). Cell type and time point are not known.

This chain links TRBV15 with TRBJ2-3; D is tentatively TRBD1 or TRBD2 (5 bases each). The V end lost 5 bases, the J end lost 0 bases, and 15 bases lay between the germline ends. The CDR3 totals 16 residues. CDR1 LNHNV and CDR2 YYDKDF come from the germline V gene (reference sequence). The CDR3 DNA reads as TGTGCCACCAGCCCGGGGCGGTATTTTAGCACAGATACGCAGTATTTT. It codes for CATSPGRYFSTDTQYF.

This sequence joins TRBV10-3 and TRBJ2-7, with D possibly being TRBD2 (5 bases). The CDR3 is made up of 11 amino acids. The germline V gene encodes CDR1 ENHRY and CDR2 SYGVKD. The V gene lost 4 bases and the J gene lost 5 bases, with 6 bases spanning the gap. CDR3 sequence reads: CAISAGNEQYF. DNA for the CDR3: TGTGCCATCAGTGCCGGGAACGAGCAGTACTTC.

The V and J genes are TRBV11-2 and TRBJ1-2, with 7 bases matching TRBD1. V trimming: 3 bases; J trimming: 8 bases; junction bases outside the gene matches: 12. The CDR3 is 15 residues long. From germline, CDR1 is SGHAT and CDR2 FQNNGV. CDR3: CASSFEISGGQGYTF. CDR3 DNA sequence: TGTGCCAGCAGCTTTGAAATATCCGGGGGACAGGGCTACACCTTC.

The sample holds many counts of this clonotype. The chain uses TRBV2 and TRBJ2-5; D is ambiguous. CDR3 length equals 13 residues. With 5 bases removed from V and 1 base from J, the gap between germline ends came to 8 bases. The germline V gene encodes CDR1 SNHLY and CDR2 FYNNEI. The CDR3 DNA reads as TGTGCCAGCAGTAGGACCATCCAAGAGACCCAGTACTTC. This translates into CASSRTIQETQYF.

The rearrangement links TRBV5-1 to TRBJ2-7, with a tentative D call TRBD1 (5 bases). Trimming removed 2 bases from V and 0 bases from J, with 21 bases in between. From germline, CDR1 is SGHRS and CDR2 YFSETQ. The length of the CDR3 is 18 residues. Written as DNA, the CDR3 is TGCGCCAGCAGCTTAGGGGCCGGGCCCACCGTGAGCTCCTACGAGCAGTACTTC. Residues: CASSLGAGPTVSSYEQYF.

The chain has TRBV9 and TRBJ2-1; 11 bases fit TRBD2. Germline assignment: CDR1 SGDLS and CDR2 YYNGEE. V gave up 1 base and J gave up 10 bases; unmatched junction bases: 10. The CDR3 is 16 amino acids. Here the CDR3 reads CASSVRPSGGPEEQFF. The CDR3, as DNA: TGTGCCAGCAGCGTACGCCCTAGCGGGGGGCCTGAGGAGCAGTTCTTC.

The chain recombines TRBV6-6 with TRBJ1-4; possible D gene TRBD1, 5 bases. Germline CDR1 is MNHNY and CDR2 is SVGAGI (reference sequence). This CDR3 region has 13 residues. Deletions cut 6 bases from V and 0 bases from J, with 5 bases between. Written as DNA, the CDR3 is TGTGCCAGCAGGACAGCAACTAATGAAAAACTGTTTTTT. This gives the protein CASRTATNEKLFF.

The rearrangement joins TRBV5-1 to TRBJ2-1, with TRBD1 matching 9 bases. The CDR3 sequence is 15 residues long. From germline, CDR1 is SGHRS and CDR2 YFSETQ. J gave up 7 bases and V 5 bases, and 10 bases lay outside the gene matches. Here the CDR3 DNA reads TGCGCCAGCAGGGGCCCCGGGACAGGGACGAATGAGCAGTTCTTC. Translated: CASRGPGTGTNEQFF.

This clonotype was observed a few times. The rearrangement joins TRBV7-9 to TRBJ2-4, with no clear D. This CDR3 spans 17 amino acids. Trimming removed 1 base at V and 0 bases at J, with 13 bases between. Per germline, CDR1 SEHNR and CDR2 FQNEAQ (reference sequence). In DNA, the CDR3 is TGTGCCAGCAGCTTAGTTGAAGGTCGTATAGCCAAAAACATTCAGTACTTC. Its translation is CASSLVEGRIAKNIQYF. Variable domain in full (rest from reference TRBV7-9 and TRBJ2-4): DTGVSQNPRHKITKRGQNVTFRCDPISEHNRLYWYRQTLGQGPEFLTYFQNEAQLEKSRLLSDRFSAERPKGSFSTLEIQRTEQGDSAMYLCASSLVEGRIAKNIQYFGAGTRLSVL.